These 4 T cell receptor beta chains share one sample of origin, sequenced in a study of CD8 T cells in Susac syndrome. The authors reverse transcribed about 0.5 to 1 ug RNA with random hexamers. TCRdb used MiXCR to reprocess the immunoSEQ multiplex PCR reads, holding one entry per CDR3 protein. The repertoire holds 150,000 to 200,000 distinct CDR3 sequences, with 93% as singletons. The sample comprised CD4+ T cells from PBMCs. Receptors were obtained from a human donor with multiple sclerosis.

The gene calls are TRBV5-1 and TRBJ2-2; 8 positions agree with TRBD2. Germline assignment: CDR1 SGHRS and CDR2 YFSETQ. The CDR3 has 15 amino acids. J lost 6 bases, V lost 4 bases, and 8 bases had no gene match. The CDR3 region has the DNA TGCGCCAGCAGCCCCGGGAGGGCGCCGCCCGGGGAGCTGTTTTTT. Protein sequence: CASSPGRAPPGELFF.

The chain uses TRBV9 and TRBJ1-1, with a possible D match to TRBD1 (6 bases). Per germline, CDR1 SGDLS and CDR2 YYNGEE. This CDR3 is built from 14 residues. The germline V and J ends were trimmed by 3 bases and 1 base, with 10 bases remaining between them. This CDR3 is CASSEQGANTEAFF. DNA for the CDR3: TGTGCCAGCAGCGAACAGGGCGCGAACACTGAAGCTTTCTTT. Variable domain in full (rest from reference TRBV9 and TRBJ1-1): DSGVTQTPKHLITATGQRVTLRCSPRSGDLSVYWYQQSLDQGLQFLIQYYNGEERAKGNILERFSAQQFPDLHSELNLSSLELGDSALYFCASSEQGANTEAFFGQGTRLTVV.

The V call is TRBV7-2, the J call TRBJ1-2, with 8 bases aligning to TRBD1. CDR3 length equals 13 residues. Germline loops: CDR1 SGHTA, CDR2 FQGNSA. The V and J ends lost 5 bases and 8 bases, in that order; junction bases with no gene match: 7. The CDR3 sequence is CASSLDREQGYTF. The CDR3 coding sequence is TGTGCCAGCAGCCTGGACAGGGAACAAGGCTACACCTTC.

The CDR3 DNA follows: TGTGCCAGCAGTGCAGGGACTTCCCGAGGCGGCTACACCTTC. As protein: CASSAGTSRGGYTF. This chain joins TRBV6-6 and TRBJ1-2; a possible D gene is TRBD1 (5 bases). This CDR3 is 14 amino acids long. The germline V gene encodes CDR1 MNHNY and CDR2 SVGAGI (reference sequence). V dropped 5 bases and J dropped 8 bases, with 18 bases sitting between them.